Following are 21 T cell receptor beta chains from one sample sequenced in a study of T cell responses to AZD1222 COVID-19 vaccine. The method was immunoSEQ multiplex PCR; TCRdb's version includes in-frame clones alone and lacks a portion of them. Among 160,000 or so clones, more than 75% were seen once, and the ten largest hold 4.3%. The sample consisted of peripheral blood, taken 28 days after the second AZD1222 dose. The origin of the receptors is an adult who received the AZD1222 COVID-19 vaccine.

Here the CDR3 reads CASSVTQTNTEAFF. The CDR3 DNA reads TGTGCCAGCAGCGTAACCCAGACGAACACTGAAGCTTTCTTT. V usage is TRBV9 and J usage is TRBJ1-1; D is unclear. CDR1 and CDR2 (germline): SGDLS, YYNGEE. Deletions cut 1 base from V and 1 base from J, with 8 bases between. The CDR3 totals 14 residues.

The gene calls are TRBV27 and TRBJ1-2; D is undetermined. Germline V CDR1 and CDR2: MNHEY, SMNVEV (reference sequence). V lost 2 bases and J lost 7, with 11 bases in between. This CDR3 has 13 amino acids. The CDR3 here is CASSLSPGSGYTF. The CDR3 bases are TGTGCCAGCAGTTTAAGCCCCGGGAGTGGCTACACCTTC.

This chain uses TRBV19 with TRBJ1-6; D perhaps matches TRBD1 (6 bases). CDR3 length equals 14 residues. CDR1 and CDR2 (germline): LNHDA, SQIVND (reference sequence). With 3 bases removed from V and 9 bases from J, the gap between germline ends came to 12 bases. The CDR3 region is CASSISGGGSPLHF. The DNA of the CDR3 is TGTGCCAGTAGTATTTCCGGAGGGGGTTCACCCCTCCACTTT.

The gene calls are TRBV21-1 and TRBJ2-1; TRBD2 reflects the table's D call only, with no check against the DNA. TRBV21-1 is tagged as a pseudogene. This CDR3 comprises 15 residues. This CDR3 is CASSHVRVYYNEQFF. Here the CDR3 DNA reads TGTGCCAGCAGCCATGTGAGGGTCTATTACAATGAGCAGTTCTTC.

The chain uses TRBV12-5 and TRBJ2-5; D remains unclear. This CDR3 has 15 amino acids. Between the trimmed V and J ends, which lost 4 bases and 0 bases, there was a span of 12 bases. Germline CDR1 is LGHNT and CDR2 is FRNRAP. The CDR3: CASGSSRPDQETQYF. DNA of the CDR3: TGTGCTAGTGGTTCCTCGCGGCCGGACCAAGAGACCCAGTACTTC.

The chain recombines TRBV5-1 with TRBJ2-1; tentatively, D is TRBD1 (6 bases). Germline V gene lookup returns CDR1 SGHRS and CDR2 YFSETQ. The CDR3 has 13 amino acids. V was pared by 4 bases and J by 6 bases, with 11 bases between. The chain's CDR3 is CASSPDSFNEQFF. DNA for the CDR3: TGCGCCAGCAGCCCGGACAGTTTCAATGAGCAGTTCTTC. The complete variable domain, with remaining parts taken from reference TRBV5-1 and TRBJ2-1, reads KAGVTQTPRYLIKTRGQQVTLSCSPISGHRSVSWYQQTPGQGLQFLFEYFSETQRNKGNFPGRFSGRQFSNSRSEMNVSTLELGDSALYLCASSPDSFNEQFFGPGTRLTVL.

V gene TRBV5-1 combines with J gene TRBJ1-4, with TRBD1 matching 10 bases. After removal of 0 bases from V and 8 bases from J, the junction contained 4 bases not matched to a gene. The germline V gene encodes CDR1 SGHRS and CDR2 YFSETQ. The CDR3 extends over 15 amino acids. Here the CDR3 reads CASSLGGTGEEKLFF. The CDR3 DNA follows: TGCGCCAGCAGCTTGGGAGGGACAGGGGAGGAAAAACTGTTTTTT.

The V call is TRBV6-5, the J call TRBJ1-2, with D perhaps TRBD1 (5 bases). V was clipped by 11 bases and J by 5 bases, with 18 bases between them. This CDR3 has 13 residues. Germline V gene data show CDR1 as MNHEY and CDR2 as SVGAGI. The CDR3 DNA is TGTGCCGGACATGGTAAATGGAGGTATGGCTACACCTTC. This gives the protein CAGHGKWRYGYTF.

As DNA, the CDR3 is TGTGCCAGCCGACCTGGGGACAGGGGTATCGAGACCCAGTACTTC. It codes for CASRPGDRGIETQYF. This chain uses TRBV2 with TRBJ2-5, with 10 bases that match TRBD1. This CDR3 contains 15 residues. Per germline, CDR1 SNHLY and CDR2 FYNNEI. J gave up 5 bases and V 8 bases, and 11 bases lay outside the gene matches.

The CDR3, as DNA: TGTGCCAGCGCGGGGCCGGAATCCTACGAGCAGTACTTC. Translation: CASAGPESYEQYF. The chain recombines TRBV9 with TRBJ2-7; TRBD2 is a possible D gene (6 bases). Germline loops: CDR1 SGDLS, CDR2 YYNGEE. The CDR3 totals 13 residues. Trimming stripped 7 bases from V and 1 base from J, with 12 bases between.

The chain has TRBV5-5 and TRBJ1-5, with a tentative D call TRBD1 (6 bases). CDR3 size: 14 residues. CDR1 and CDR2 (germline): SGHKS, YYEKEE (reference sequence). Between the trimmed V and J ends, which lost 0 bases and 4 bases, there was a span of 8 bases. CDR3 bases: TGTGCCAGCAGCTTGGAACAGGGTAATCAGCCCCAGCATTTT. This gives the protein CASSLEQGNQPQHF.

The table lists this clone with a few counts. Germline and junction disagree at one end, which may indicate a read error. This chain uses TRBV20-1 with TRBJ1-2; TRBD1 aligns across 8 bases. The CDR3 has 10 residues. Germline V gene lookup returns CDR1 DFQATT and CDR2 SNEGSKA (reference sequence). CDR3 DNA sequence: TGCAGTGCTAGACGCACTGACAGGGGTTTT. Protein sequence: CSARRTDRGF.

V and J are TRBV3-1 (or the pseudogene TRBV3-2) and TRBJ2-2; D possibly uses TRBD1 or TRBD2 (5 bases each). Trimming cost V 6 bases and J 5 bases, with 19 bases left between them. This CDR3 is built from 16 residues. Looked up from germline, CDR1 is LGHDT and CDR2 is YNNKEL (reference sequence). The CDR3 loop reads CASSPMWGLVTGELFF. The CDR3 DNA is TGTGCCAGCAGTCCCATGTGGGGGTTGGTGACCGGGGAGCTGTTTTTT.

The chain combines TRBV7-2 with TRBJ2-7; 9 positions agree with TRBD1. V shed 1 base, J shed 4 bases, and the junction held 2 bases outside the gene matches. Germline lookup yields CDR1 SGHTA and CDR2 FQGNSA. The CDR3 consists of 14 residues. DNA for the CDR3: TGTGCCAGCAGCTTAGTCGGGACAGGGTACGAGCAGTACTTC. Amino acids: CASSLVGTGYEQYF.

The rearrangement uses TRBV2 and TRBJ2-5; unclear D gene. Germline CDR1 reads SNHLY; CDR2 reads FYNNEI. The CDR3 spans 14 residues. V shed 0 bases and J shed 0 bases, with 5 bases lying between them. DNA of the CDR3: TGTGCCAGCAGTGAAGCAGAGTACCAAGAGACCCAGTACTTC. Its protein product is CASSEAEYQETQYF.

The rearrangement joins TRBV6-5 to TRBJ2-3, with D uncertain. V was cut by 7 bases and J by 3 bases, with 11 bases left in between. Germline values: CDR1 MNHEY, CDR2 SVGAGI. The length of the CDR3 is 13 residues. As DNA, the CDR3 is TGTGCCAGCACCGGGTGGGGAACAGATACGCAGTATTTT. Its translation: CASTGWGTDTQYF.

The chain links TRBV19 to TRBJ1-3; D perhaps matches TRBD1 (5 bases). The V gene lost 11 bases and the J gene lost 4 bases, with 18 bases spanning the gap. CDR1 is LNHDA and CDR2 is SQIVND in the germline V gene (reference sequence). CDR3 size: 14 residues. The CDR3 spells CASGRGGGGNTIYF. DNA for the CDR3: TGTGCCTCGGGGAGGGGAGGCGGCGGAAACACCATATATTTT. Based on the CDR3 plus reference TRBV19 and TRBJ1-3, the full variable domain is DGGITQSPKYLFRKEGQNVTLSCEQNLNHDAMYWYRQDPGQGLRLIYYSQIVNDFQKGDIAEGYSVSREKKESFPLTVTSAQKNPTAFYLCASGRGGGGNTIYFGEGSWLTVV.

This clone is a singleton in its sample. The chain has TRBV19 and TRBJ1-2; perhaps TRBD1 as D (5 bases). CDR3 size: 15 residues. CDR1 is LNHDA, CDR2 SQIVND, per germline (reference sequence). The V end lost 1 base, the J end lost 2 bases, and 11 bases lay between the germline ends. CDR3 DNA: TGTGCCAGTAGTATAGCTCCTGACAGAAACTATGGCTACACCTTC. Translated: CASSIAPDRNYGYTF.

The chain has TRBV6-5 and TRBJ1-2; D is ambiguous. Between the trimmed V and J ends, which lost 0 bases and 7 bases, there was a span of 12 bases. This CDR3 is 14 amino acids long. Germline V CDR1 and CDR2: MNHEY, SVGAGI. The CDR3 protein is CASSYSNVGRGYTF. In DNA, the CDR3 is TGTGCCAGCAGTTACTCGAACGTGGGCCGTGGCTACACCTTC.

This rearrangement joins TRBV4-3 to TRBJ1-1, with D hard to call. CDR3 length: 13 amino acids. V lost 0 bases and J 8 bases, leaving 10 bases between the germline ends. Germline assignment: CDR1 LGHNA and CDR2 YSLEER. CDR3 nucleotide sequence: TGCGCCAGCAGCCAAGATCGAACAGTGGAAGCTTTCTTT. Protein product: CASSQDRTVEAFF.

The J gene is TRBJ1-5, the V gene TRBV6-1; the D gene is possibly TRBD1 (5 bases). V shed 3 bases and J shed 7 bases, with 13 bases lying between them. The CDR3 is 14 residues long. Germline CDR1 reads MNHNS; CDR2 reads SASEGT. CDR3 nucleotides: TGTGCCAGCAGTGACCCAGCAGGGCAACAGCCCCAGCATTTT. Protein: CASSDPAGQQPQHF.